These 18 T cell receptor beta chains originate from one sample sequenced in a study of glioma-infiltrating T cells. The iRepertoire nested amplicon-rescue multiplex PCR amplified TCR alpha and beta CDR3s from RNA. MiXCR, applied by TCRdb to the multiplex PCR reads, yields one record per CDR3 protein. The data contain approximately 110,000 distinct CDR3 sequences, 20% to 30% of them singletons. Sequencing was carried out using glioma tissue, nonneoplastic brain tissue, or PBMCs (not recorded which). The receptors derive from a human donor with low-grade glioma or glioblastoma, undergoing nonglioma brain surgery, or in good health (not recorded which).

There are many counts of this clonotype. This CDR3 is CASSIQELGNQPQHF. The CDR3 DNA is TGTGCCAGTTCGATTCAGGAGCTAGGCAATCAGCCCCAGCATTTT. The gene calls are TRBV18 and TRBJ1-5; D remains unclear. Trimming left V 9 bases short and J 2 bases short, with 17 bases between. The V gene's germline CDR1 is KGHSH and CDR2 LQKENI. This CDR3 contains 15 residues.

The sample holds many counts of this clonotype. The CDR3 coding sequence is TGCGCCAGCAGCCAATATCAGGGATTCACAGATACGCAGTATTTT. Amino acids: CASSQYQGFTDTQYF. The chain links TRBV4-3 to TRBJ2-3, with D possibly TRBD1 on 5 matching bases. Germline CDR1 reads LGHNA; CDR2 reads YSLEER. The CDR3 is made up of 15 amino acids. Trimming pared 2 bases from V and 2 bases from J, leaving 11 bases between.

The chain is built from TRBV28 and TRBJ2-1, with a possible D match to TRBD1 (7 bases). The CDR3 consists of 12 residues. V gave up 10 bases and J gave up 7 bases, with 14 bases separating them. Germline values: CDR1 MDHEN, CDR2 SYDVKM. The chain's CDR3 is CATAGQFNEQFF. CDR3 DNA: TGTGCCACCGCGGGACAGTTTAATGAGCAGTTCTTC. The full variable domain, in which reference TRBV28 and TRBJ2-1 provide the parts outside the CDR3, is DVKVTQSSRYLVKRTGEKVFLECVQDMDHENMFWYRQDPGLGLRLIYFSYDVKMKEKGDIPEGYSVSREKKERFSLILESASTNQTSMYLCATAGQFNEQFFGPGTRLTVL.

This clonotype was observed many times. The chain employs TRBV7-2 and TRBJ2-4; 7 nucleotides line up with TRBD2. After removal of 4 bases from V and 3 bases from J, the junction contained 12 bases not matched to a gene. CDR1 SGHTA and CDR2 FQGNSA come from the germline V gene. The CDR3 spans 17 residues. The CDR3: CASSSPPGGWGKNIQYF. In DNA, the CDR3 is TGTGCCAGCAGCTCCCCTCCGGGGGGTTGGGGCAAAAACATTCAGTACTTC.

This clonotype was observed at least ten times. The V call is TRBV7-9, the J call TRBJ2-3, with 8 bases identical to TRBD1. V lost 3 bases and J lost 1; bases outside the gene matches: 3. Germline V gives CDR1 SEHNR, CDR2 FQNEAQ (reference sequence). This CDR3 has 15 residues. The CDR3 reads CASSFDRGRTDTQYF. CDR3 coding DNA: TGTGCCAGCAGCTTCGACAGGGGTCGCACAGATACGCAGTATTTT.

This clonotype was picked up many times. V usage is TRBV14 and J usage is TRBJ2-7; 8 positions match TRBD2. Germline CDR1 and CDR2: SGHDN and FVKESK. CDR3 length equals 13 residues. The ends lost 4 bases at V and 2 bases at J; junction bases unmatched: 1. The DNA of the CDR3 is TGTGCCAGCAGCCCGGGACTAGCCTACGAGCAGTACTTC. Translated: CASSPGLAYEQYF.

Many counts were recorded for this clonotype. This chain connects TRBV9 to TRBJ1-1, with D possibly being TRBD1 (5 bases). CDR1 and CDR2 (germline): SGDLS, YYNGEE. Between the trimmed V and J ends, which lost 8 bases and 4 bases, there was a span of 15 bases. The CDR3 contains 13 residues. In nucleotides, the CDR3 is TGTGCCAGTGGGAGGGGCAGATTCACTGAAGCTTTCTTT. Its translation: CASGRGRFTEAFF.

The table lists this clonotype with many counts. This chain joins TRBV20-1 and TRBJ2-7, with 12 bases that match TRBD2. The CDR3 is made up of 13 amino acids. Germline values: CDR1 DFQATT, CDR2 SNEGSKA (reference sequence). The V segment lost 4 bases and the J segment 6 bases; nucleotides outside the gene matches: 4. Here the CDR3 DNA reads TGCAGTGCTACTAGCGGGAGGGCCTTCGAGCAGTACTTC. This sequence encodes CSATSGRAFEQYF.

This clonotype was observed many times. V gene TRBV6-2 or TRBV6-3 combines with J gene TRBJ2-7; the match to TRBD1 covers 7 bases. The CDR3 covers 13 residues. Unmatched junction bases numbered 8, after V lost 7 bases and J lost 5 bases. The germline CDR1 and CDR2 sequences are MNHEY and SVGEGT. As DNA, the CDR3 is TGTGCCAGCATGGAACCGACAGGGAACGAGCAGTACTTC. As protein: CASMEPTGNEQYF.

The chain uses TRBV7-9 and TRBJ1-3; 8 nucleotides match TRBD1. This CDR3 has 18 amino acids. V was pared by 6 bases and J by 4 bases, with 17 bases of the junction left unmatched. CDR1 and CDR2 (germline): SEHNR, FQNEAQ (reference sequence). CDR3 sequence: CASRLGTGDGEKGNTIYF. CDR3 DNA sequence: TGTGCCAGCAGACTCGGGACAGGAGATGGAGAAAAGGGAAACACCATATATTTT.

This clonotype was found many times. V gene TRBV27 combines with J gene TRBJ2-3; D is unclear. Germline assignment: CDR1 MNHEY and CDR2 SMNVEV (reference sequence). The CDR3 length is 12 residues. Trimming cost V 7 bases and J 1 base, with 6 bases left between them. The CDR3 nucleotides read TGTGCCAGCATGGACGGCACAGATACGCAGTATTTT. Encoded protein: CASMDGTDTQYF.

The table lists this clonotype with many counts. The chain combines TRBV12-3 or TRBV12-4 with TRBJ1-3; 7 nucleotides agree with TRBD1. J was trimmed by 0 bases and V by 6 bases; bases with no gene match: 5. The CDR3 sequence is 15 residues long. In DNA form, the CDR3 reads TGTGCCAGCAGGAAACAGGGGAGCTCTGGAAACACCATATATTTT. This translates into CASRKQGSSGNTIYF.

This clonotype was detected many times. V is TRBV20-1 and J is TRBJ1-5; 7 bases match TRBD1. The CDR3 is 15 amino acids. The V gene's germline CDR1 is DFQATT and CDR2 SNEGSKA (reference sequence). Germline trimming cut 6 bases from V and 4 bases from J; bases unmatched to any gene: 12. CDR3 nucleotides: TGCAGTGCAAACGGACAGGTTAGGATGAATCAGCCCCAGCATTTT. Residues: CSANGQVRMNQPQHF.

This clonotype was picked up many times. The chain is built from TRBV20-1 and TRBJ2-1, with 7 bases matching TRBD2. This CDR3 has 13 amino acids. The germline CDR1 and CDR2 sequences are DFQATT and SNEGSKA (reference sequence). The CDR3 coding sequence is TGCATGGGGAGGGCTGCCGCAGCGCATGAGCAGTTCTTC. This codes for CMGRAAAAHEQFF.

In its sample, this clonotype was seen many times. This chain uses TRBV3-1 with TRBJ1-6; maybe TRBD1 (5 bases). The germline V gene has CDR1 LGHDT and CDR2 YNNKEL (reference sequence). The CDR3 consists of 15 residues. V was shortened by 3 bases and J by 5 bases, with 11 bases between the two germline ends. CDR3 sequence: CASSQGGVHNSPLHF. The CDR3 nucleotides read TGTGCCAGCAGCCAGGGGGGGGTCCATAATTCACCCCTCCACTTT.

This clonotype was counted at least ten times. The CDR3 sequence: CASSQGPIGFGDTQYF. CDR3 coding DNA: TGTGCCAGCAGCCAAGGGCCCATAGGCTTTGGCGATACGCAGTATTTT. V gene TRBV14 combines with J gene TRBJ2-3; D not resolved. Germline-derived CDR1 and CDR2 are SGHDN and FVKESK. This CDR3 is 16 amino acids long. V lost 1 base and J lost 6, with 17 bases in between. Combining the CDR3 with reference TRBV14 and TRBJ2-3 gives the whole variable domain EAGVTQFPSHSVIEKGQTVTLRCDPISGHDNLYWYRRVMGKEIKFLLHFVKESKQDESGMPNNRFLAERTGGTYSTLKVQPAELEDSGVYFCASSQGPIGFGDTQYFGPGTRLTVL.

On this clonotype itself: The junction differs from germline at one of its ends, possibly a read error. The chain links TRBV6-1 to TRBJ2-5; 9 positions agree with TRBD1. Matching the DNA end better, TRBJ2-1 makes the J call doubtful. Looked up from germline, CDR1 is MNHNS and CDR2 is SASEGT. CDR3 size: 15 residues. CDR3 coding DNA: TGTGACAGCAGCAGGACAGGGGACGCCTACAATGATCAGTTCTTC. Translating gives CDSSRTGDAYNDQFF.

This clonotype was observed many times. The rearrangement joins TRBV18 to TRBJ1-1; 9 nucleotides line up with TRBD1. Trimming cost V 3 bases and J 3 bases; bases outside gene matches: 2. The CDR3 spans 14 residues. Germline V gene sequence: CDR1 KGHSH, CDR2 LQKENI. The chain's CDR3 is CASSPGQGHTEAFF. The DNA of the CDR3 is TGTGCCAGCTCACCGGGACAGGGCCACACTGAAGCTTTCTTT.